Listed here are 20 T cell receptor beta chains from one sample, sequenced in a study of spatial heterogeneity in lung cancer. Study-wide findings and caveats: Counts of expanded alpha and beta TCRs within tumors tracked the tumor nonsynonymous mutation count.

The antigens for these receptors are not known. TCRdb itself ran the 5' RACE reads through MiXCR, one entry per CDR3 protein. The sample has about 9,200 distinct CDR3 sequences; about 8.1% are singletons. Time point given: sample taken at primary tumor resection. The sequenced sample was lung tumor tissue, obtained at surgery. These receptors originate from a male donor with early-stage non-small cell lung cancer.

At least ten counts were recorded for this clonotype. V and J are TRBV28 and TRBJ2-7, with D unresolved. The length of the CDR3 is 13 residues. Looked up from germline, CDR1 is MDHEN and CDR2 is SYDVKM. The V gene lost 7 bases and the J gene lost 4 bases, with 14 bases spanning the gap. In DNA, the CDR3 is TGTGCCAGCATCCCTTCCCCCGGGTACGAGCAGTACTTC. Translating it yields CASIPSPGYEQYF.

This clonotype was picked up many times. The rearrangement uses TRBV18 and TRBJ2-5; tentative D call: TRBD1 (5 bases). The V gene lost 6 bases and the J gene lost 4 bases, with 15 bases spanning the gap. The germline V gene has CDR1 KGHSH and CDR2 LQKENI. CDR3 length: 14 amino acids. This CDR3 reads CASSLLDRGETQYF. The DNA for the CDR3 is TGTGCCAGCTCCCTTCTCGACAGAGGAGAGACCCAGTACTTC.

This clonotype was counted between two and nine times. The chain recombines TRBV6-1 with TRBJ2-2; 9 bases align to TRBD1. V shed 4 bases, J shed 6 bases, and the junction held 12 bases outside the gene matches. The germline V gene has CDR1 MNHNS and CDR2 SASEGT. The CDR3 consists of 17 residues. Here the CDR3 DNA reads TGTGCCAGCAGTGGGATAACAGGGGGCTTGTTGGCCGGGGAGCTGTTTTTT. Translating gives CASSGITGGLLAGELFF.

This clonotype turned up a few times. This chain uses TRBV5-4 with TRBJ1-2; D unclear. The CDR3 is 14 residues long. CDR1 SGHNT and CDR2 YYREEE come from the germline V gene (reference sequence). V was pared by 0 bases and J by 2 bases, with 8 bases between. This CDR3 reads CASSLGTANYGYTF. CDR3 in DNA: TGTGCCAGCAGCTTGGGCACAGCGAACTATGGCTACACCTTC.

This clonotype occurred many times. CDR3 DNA sequence: TGCGCCAGCAGACCGCATCAGAGAGACTATAATTCACCCCTCCACTTT. Its protein is CASRPHQRDYNSPLHF. V usage is TRBV5-1 and J usage is TRBJ1-6, with unresolved D. The V end was cut by 5 bases, the J end by 3 bases, with 15 bases between. This CDR3 comprises 16 residues. Germline V gene sequence: CDR1 SGHRS, CDR2 YFSETQ.

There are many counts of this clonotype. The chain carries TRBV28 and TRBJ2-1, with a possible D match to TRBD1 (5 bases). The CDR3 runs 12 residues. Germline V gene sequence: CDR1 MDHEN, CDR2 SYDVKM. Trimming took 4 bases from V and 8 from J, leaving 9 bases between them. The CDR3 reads CASSSVGDEQFF. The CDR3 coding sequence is TGTGCCAGCAGTTCCGTAGGGGATGAGCAGTTCTTC. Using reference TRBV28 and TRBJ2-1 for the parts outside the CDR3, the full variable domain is DVKVTQSSRYLVKRTGEKVFLECVQDMDHENMFWYRQDPGLGLRLIYFSYDVKMKEKGDIPEGYSVSREKKERFSLILESASTNQTSMYLCASSSVGDEQFFGPGTRLTVL.

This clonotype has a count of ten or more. CDR3 nucleotide sequence: TGTGCCAGCAGTCCTACGGAGGGACTAGCGGGAAATGAGCAGTTCTTC. This translates into CASSPTEGLAGNEQFF. The V gene is TRBV6-5, the J gene TRBJ2-1; 13 bases map to TRBD2. The V gene end was trimmed by 5 bases and the J gene end by 7 bases; junction bases not matched to a gene: 8. Germline V gene data show CDR1 as MNHEY and CDR2 as SVGAGI. The CDR3 runs 16 residues.

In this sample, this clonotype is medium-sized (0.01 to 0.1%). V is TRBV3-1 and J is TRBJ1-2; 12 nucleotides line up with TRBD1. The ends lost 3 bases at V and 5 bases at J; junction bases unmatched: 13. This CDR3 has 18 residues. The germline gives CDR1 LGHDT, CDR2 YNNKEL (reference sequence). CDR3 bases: TGTGCCAGCAGCCATTCCGGGACAGGGGGCGATTTGTCGTATGGCTACACCTTC. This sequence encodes CASSHSGTGGDLSYGYTF.

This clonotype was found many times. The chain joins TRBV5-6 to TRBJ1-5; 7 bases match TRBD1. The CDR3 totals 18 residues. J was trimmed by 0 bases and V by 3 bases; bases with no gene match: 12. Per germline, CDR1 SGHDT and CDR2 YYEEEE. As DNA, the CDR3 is TGTGCCAGCAGCTCCAAAGGGGGCCGGACATTTAGCAATCAGCCCCAGCATTTT. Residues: CASSSKGGRTFSNQPQHF.

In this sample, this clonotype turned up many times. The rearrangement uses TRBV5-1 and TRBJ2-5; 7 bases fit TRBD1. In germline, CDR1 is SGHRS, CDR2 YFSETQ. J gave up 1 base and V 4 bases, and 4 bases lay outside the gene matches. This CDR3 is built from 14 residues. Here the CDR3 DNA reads TGCGCCAGCAGCGAGGGGACAGCCCAAGAGACCCAGTACTTC. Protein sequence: CASSEGTAQETQYF.

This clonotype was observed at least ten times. CDR3 region: CASSLGGGNSRREQFF. CDR3 nucleotides: TGTGCCAGCAGCTTGGGGGGAGGTAACTCGCGACGGGAGCAGTTCTTC. The chain joins TRBV5-4 to TRBJ2-1; a weak D match, TRBD2 (6 bases). CDR1 is SGHNT, CDR2 YYREEE, per germline (reference sequence). The CDR3 is 16 amino acids. Deletions cut 0 bases from V and 10 bases from J, with 20 bases between.

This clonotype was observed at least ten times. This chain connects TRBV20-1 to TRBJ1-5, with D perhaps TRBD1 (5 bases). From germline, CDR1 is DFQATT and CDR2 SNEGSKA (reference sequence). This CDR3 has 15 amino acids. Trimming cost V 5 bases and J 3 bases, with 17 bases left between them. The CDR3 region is CSAGDSRLFNQPQHF. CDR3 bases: TGCAGTGCTGGTGACAGCAGGCTTTTCAATCAGCCCCAGCATTTT.

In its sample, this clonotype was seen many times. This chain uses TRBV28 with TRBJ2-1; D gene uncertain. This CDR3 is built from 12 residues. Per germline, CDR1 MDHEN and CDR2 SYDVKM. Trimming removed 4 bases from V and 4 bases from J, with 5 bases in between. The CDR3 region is CASSYGYNEQFF. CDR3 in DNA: TGTGCCAGCAGTTACGGTTACAATGAGCAGTTCTTC.

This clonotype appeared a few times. In nucleotides, the CDR3 is TGTGCCACCAGTGGCGGCCGGGACAACACAGATACGCAGTATTTT. Translation gives CATSGGRDNTDTQYF. The rearrangement links TRBV24-1 to TRBJ2-3; possible D gene TRBD1, 6 bases. Germline loops: CDR1 KGHDR, CDR2 SFDVKD. The CDR3 loop spans 15 amino acids. Deletions cut 5 bases from V and 2 bases from J, with 13 bases between.

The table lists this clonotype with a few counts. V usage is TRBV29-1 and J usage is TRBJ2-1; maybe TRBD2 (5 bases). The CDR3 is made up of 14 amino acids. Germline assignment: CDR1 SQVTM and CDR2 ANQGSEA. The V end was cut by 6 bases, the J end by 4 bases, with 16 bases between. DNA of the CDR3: TGCAGCGTCTCTCCGGAGGACGCATACAATGAGCAGTTCTTC. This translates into CSVSPEDAYNEQFF.

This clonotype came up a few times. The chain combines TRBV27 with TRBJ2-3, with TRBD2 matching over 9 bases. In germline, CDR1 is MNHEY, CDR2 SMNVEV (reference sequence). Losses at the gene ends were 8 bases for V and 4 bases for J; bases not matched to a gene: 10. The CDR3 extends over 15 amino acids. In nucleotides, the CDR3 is TGTGCCAGCGGAGTAGCGGGAGATTATGCAGATACGCAGTATTTT. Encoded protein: CASGVAGDYADTQYF.

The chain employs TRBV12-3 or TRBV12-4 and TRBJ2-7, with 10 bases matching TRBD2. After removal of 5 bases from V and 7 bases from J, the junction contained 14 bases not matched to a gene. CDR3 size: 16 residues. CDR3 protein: CASSLIRTSGTREQYF. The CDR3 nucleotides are TGTGCCAGCAGTCTCATAAGGACTAGCGGTACTCGTGAGCAGTACTTC.

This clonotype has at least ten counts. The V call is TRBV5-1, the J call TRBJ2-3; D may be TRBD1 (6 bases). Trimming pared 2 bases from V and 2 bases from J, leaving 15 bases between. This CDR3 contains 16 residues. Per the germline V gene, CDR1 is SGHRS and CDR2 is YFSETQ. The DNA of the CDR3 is TGCGCCAGCAGCTTTATGACAGGCACACACACAGATACGCAGTATTTT. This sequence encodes CASSFMTGTHTDTQYF.

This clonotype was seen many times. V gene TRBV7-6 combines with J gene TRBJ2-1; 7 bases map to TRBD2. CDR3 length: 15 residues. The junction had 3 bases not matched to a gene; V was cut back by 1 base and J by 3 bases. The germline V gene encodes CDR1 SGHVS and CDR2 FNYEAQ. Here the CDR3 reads CASSLGSGVYNEQFF. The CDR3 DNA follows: TGTGCCAGCAGCTTAGGAAGCGGGGTCTACAATGAGCAGTTCTTC.

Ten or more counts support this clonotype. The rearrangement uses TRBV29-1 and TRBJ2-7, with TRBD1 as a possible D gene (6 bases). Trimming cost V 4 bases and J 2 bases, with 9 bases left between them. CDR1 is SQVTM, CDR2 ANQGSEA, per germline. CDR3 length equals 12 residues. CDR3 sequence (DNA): TGCAGCGTTGTACAGGGAACCTACGAGCAGTACTTC. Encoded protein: CSVVQGTYEQYF.